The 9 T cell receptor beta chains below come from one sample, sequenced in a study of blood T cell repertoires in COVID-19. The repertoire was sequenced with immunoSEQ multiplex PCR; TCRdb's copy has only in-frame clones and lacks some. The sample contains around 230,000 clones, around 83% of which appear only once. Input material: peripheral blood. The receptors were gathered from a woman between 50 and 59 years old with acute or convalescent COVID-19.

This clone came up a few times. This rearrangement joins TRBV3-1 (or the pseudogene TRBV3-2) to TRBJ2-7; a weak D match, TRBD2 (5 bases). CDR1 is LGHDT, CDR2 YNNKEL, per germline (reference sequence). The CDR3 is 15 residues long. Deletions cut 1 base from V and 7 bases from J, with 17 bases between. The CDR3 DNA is TGTGCCAGCAGCCAAGGAGGCAGACCGCGAGGGGAGCAGTACTTC. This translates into CASSQGGRPRGEQYF.

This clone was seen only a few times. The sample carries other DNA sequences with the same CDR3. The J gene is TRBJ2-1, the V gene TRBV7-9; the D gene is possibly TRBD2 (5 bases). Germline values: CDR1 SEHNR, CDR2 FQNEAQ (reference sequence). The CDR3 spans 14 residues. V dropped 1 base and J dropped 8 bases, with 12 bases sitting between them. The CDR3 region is CASSLGLAIDEQFF. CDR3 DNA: TGTGCCAGCAGCTTAGGGCTAGCTATAGATGAGCAGTTCTTC.

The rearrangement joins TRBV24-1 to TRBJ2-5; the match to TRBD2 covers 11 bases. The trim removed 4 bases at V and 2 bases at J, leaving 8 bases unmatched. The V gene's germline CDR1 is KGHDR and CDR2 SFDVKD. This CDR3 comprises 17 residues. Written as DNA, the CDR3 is TGTGCCACCAGTGACCCGAGACTAGCGGGAACGCAAGAGACCCAGTACTTC. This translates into CATSDPRLAGTQETQYF.

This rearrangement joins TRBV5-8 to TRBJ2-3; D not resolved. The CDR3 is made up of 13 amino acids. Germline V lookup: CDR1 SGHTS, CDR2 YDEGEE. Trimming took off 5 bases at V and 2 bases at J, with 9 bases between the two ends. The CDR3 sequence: CASRRSPTDTQYF. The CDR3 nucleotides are TGTGCCAGCAGACGGTCCCCCACAGATACGCAGTATTTT.

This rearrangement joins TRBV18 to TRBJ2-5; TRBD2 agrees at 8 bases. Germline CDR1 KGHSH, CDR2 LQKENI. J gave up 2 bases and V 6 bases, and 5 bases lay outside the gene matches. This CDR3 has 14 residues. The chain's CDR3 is CASSLREGQETQYF. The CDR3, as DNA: TGTGCCAGCTCCCTACGGGAGGGACAAGAGACCCAGTACTTC. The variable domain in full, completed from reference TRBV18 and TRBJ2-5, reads NAGVMQNPRHLVRRRGQEARLRCSPMKGHSHVYWYRQLPEEGLKFMVYLQKENIIDESGMPKERFSAEFPKEGPSILRIQQVVRGDSAAYFCASSLREGQETQYFGPGTRLLVL.

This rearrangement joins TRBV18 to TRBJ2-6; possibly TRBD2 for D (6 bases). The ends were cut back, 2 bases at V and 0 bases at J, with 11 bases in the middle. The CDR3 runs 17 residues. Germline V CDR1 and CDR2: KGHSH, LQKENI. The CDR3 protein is CASSPGEAVSGANVLTF. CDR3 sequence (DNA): TGTGCCAGCTCACCAGGGGAGGCCGTCTCTGGGGCCAACGTCCTGACTTTC. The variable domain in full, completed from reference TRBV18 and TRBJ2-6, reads NAGVMQNPRHLVRRRGQEARLRCSPMKGHSHVYWYRQLPEEGLKFMVYLQKENIIDESGMPKERFSAEFPKEGPSILRIQQVVRGDSAAYFCASSPGEAVSGANVLTFGAGSRLTVL.

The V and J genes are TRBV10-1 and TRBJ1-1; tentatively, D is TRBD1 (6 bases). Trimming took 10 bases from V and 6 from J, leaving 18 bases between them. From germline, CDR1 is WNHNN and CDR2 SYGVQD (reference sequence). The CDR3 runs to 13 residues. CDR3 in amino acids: CATQGSVGSEAFF. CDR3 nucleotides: TGCGCCACTCAGGGGAGTGTTGGGTCTGAAGCTTTCTTT.

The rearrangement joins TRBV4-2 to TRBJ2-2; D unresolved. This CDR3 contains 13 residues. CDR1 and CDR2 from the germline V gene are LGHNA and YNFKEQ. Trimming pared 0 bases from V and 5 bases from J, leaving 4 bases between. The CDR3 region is CASSQDMTGELFF. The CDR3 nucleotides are TGTGCCAGCAGCCAAGACATGACCGGGGAGCTGTTTTTT.

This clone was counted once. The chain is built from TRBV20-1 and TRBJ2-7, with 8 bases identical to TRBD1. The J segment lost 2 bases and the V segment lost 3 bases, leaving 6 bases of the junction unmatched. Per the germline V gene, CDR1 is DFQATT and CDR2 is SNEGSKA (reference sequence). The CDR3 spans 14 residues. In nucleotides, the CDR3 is TGCAGTGCTAGTGGTTCGGGACAGGCCTACGAGCAGTACTTC. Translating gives CSASGSGQAYEQYF.